This T cell receptor (beta chain) originates from a study of T cells in Graves' hyperthyroidism and ophthalmopathy (dated 2019 in TCRdb). Some background on the complete study: Peripheral blood was collected at initial diagnosis, before any treatment. Prospective prediction of ophthalmopathy was tested in an independent validation cohort consisting of 18 to 20 hyperthyroidism patients and more than 15 patients who later progressed to ophthalmopathy. According to the paper, TCR Vbeta CDR3 sequencing was carried out on 135 peripheral blood samples, which came from around 43 ophthalmopathy, approximately 78 hyperthyroidism and roughly 17 progressor patients. After blood sampling, hyperthyroidism patients were treated with methimazole at a starting dose of 30 mg daily, and ophthalmopathy patients were treated with high-dose intravenous methylprednisolone. A discovery cohort of roughly 100 patients, roughly 45 with Graves' ophthalmopathy and approximately 60 with stable Graves' hyperthyroidism, was used to find distinguishing TCR V-J signatures. In addition, the study compared T-cell repertoires in thyroid tissue and in blood from several Graves' hyperthyroidism patients. For training and testing, the 110 or so patients in the discovery cohort were randomly divided in a 7:3 ratio. General findings and caveats noted by the study authors: Most expanded thyroid clonotypes (frequency above 0.001) were also found in blood, which suggests that blood repertoires may mirror thyroid immune responses. A model built on a 13 V-J signature distinguished ophthalmopathy from stable hyperthyroidism, reaching 87.88% sensitivity and 81.08% specificity in cross-validation and 80%/75% in testing. In validation, the model predicted progression to ophthalmopathy with 55% to 71% sensitivity and about 72% specificity, a median of approximately 6.5 months before onset. No statistical method was used to set the sample size in advance, and investigators knew the group allocation.

V sheds 5 bases and J sheds 7 bases, leaving 9 bases between their ends. Taken from cysteine to phenylalanine, the CDR3 has 12 residues. Just CDR3 DNA is preserved here, 36 bases in frame from base 1. CDR1 and CDR2 were assigned from the germline V gene as MDHEN and SYDVKM. Stable Graves' hyperthyroidism was defined as no progression to ophthalmopathy during 18 months of follow-up. Hyperthyroidism patients were aged 18 to 65 years and newly diagnosed, with disease duration of less than 2 months. Exclusion was applied to patients with uncontrolled infections, other autoimmune diseases, pregnancy or lactation. Clinical symptoms, serum thyroxine and TRAb, thyroid ultrasound, and orbital computed tomography formed the basis for the diagnoses. PBMCs were isolated from about 9 ml of fresh peripheral blood by Ficoll-Paque density gradient centrifugation. Total RNA was extracted with Trizol reagent, and quality was checked on an Agilent 2100 Bioanalyzer.

TCR beta CDR3 regions were amplified from RNA transcripts. The TCR CDR3 was subjected to a first round of RT-PCR using the HTBI primer set and the Qiagen OneStep RT-PCR kit. The libraries were constructed in a second round of multiplex PCR and then size-selected and purified. Paired-end sequencing of the libraries was performed with 100 bp reads on an Illumina HiSeq2000. On the authors' methods: SOAPnuke was used to process the raw data, throwing out any read that contained adapters or uncalled bases, had a mean Phred below 15, or lacked an exact constant-primer or identifier match. COPE v1.2.5 was used to merge high-quality paired reads, and clonotypes were defined as unique nucleotide sequences. Clonotypes were aligned to IMGT TRBV, TRBD and TRBJ reference segments using MiTCR v1.1. Only V-J combinations with frequency above 0.0001, covering about 99% of repertoires, were analysed. The TCS score was defined as the ratio of F50 (clonal expansion) to E x V (chaos), calculated using BLOSUM62-based TCRdist between CDR3 peptides within each V-J. Welch's t-statistics and random forest reduced fewer than 600 V-J features to roughly 13, which were used in a naive Bayes classifier (R e1071). TCRdb cleaned the public reads at Q25 with fastp, built clones with MiXCR and kept in-frame beta chains. Each CDR3 protein appears once, grouped with its most common genes and DNA. TCRdb, rather than the study authors, made the V and J calls. For this sample the table gives fewer than 400,000 distinct CDR3 sequences, of which around 17% were detected only once. Of the sample, approximately 31% falls within the top ten clones.

At least ten counts were recorded for this clonotype. There is no known antigen for this receptor. No base qualities exist here, and no much larger clone lies one base off it. Sequencing input: blood. This TCR derives from a young man with Graves' hyperthyroidism. Recombination linked TRBV28 to TRBJ1-5; D gene: possibly TRBD1, on 6 matching bases. CDR3 protein: CASSIQGQPQHF. In nucleotides, the sequence is TGTGCCAGCAGTATCCAGGGGCAGCCCCAGCATTTT.